These T cell receptor beta chains were read from a single sample in a study of spatial heterogeneity in lung cancer. TCRdb recomputed calls from the 5' RACE reads with MiXCR, one row per CDR3 protein. Seen here are 40,000 to 45,000 distinct CDR3 sequences, approximately 7% observed once, and the top ten hold roughly two fifths. The source was PBMCs, collected at surgery. The receptors here all came from a female donor with early-stage non-small cell lung cancer. CDR3s include the opening cysteine and the closing phenylalanine or tryptophan. D genes are given only for firm matches. Size is stated for part of the rows, as once, few or many counts, or as a class when the clone is expanded.

-	TRBJ2-3	TRBV7-3	few	TGTGCCAGCAGCTTAATGGAAGATACGCAGTATTTT	CASSLMEDTQYF
-	TRBJ2-2	TRBV11-2	many	TGTGCCAGCAGCCCAAGTCGGGGACCCGGGGAGCTGTTTTTT	CASSPSRGPGELFF
-	TRBJ1-3	TRBV7-8	-	TGTGCCAGCAGCTTAGCTCCAGGGGCCTCTGGAAACACCATATATTTT	CASSLAPGASGNTIYF
TRBD1	TRBJ1-5	TRBV5-1	-	TGCGCCAGCAGTTTCCAGGGGGGCGGCAATCAGCCCCAGCATTTT	CASSFQGGGNQPQHF
-	TRBJ1-1	TRBV19	-	TGTGCCACTGCGCGTCCCGACAGGATAAACACTGAAGCTTTCTTT	CATARPDRINTEAFF
-	TRBJ2-6	TRBV6-5	many	TGTGCCAGCAGTTACTCGAGGTTCCGCTCTGGGGCCAACGTCCTGACTTTC	CASSYSRFRSGANVLTF
-	TRBJ1-1	TRBV5-1	many	TGCGCCAGCAGCTTGGCGGTGGACTCGATGGGGGCTTTCTTT	CASSLAVDSMGAFF
TRBD1	TRBJ2-5	TRBV11-2	few	TGTGCCAGCAGCTCGGTGGGCGCAGGGGGAGAGACCCAGTACTTC	CASSSVGAGGETQYF
TRBD1	TRBJ1-2	TRBV7-9	many	TGTGCCAGCAGCTCAGCTAAAGGGGGCCTCGGCTACACCTTC	CASSSAKGGLGYTF
-	TRBJ2-5	TRBV12-3/TRBV12-4	many	TGTGCCAGCACCCTGGAAGGGCTGTCTGGGAAGACCCAGTACTTC	CASTLEGLSGKTQYF
TRBD2	TRBJ2-5	TRBV14	-	TGTGCCAGCAGCCAGAGGACTAGCGGGGCGGAGACCCAGTACTTC	CASSQRTSGAETQYF
TRBD1	TRBJ2-1	TRBV11-2	-	TGTGCCAGCAGCCAATGGACAGGGATGCATGAGCAGTTCTTC	CASSQWTGMHEQFF
-	TRBJ2-5	TRBV5-1	many	TGCGCCAGCAGCTTGGCACAGCCTCAGGAGACCCAGTACTTC	CASSLAQPQETQYF
-	TRBJ2-3	TRBV7-9	many	TGTGCCAGCAGCGTCTCCACAGATACGCAGTATTTT	CASSVSTDTQYF
-	TRBJ2-3	TRBV28	many	TGTGCCAGCAGGAAACTTGGGGTGGATACGCAGTATTTT	CASRKLGVDTQYF
-	TRBJ2-1	TRBV3-1	many	TGTGCCAGCAGCCCTTGGCGGGATGATTCCAATGAGCAGTTCTTC	CASSPWRDDSNEQFF
-	TRBJ2-3	TRBV5-1	many	TGCGCCAGCAAGGGGGGGGGCACAGATACGCAGTATTTT	CASKGGGTDTQYF
-	TRBJ2-5	TRBV7-9	many	TGTGCCAGCAGCTTAATCGACTTGGGGACCCAGTACTTC	CASSLIDLGTQYF
-	TRBJ1-5	TRBV9	many	TGTGCCAGCAGCGTATCCGCTCATCAGCCCCAGCATTTT	CASSVSAHQPQHF
-	TRBJ2-5	TRBV4-1	few	TGCGCCAGCAGCCAAGAAAGATCCGTACAAGAGACCCAGTACTTC	CASSQERSVQETQYF
-	TRBJ2-2	TRBV3-1	few	TGTGCCAGCAGCCTAGTTAACCTCGGGGAGCTGTTTTTT	CASSLVNLGELFF
TRBD2	TRBJ2-5	TRBV9	many	TGTGCCAGCAGCGGACTAGCGGGGCCAGAGACCCAGTACTTC	CASSGLAGPETQYF
TRBD2	TRBJ2-3	TRBV18	many	TGTGCCAGCTCAATAGCGGGGCCCAGCACAGATACGCAGTATTTT	CASSIAGPSTDTQYF
-	TRBJ2-7	TRBV6-5	many	TGTGCCAGCAGTCTGTTGGTAGGGGAGGGGGACGAGCAGTACTTC	CASSLLVGEGDEQYF
-	TRBJ1-5	TRBV20-1	many	TGCAGTGCTATAGTATTGGGCAATCAGCCCCAGCATTTT	CSAIVLGNQPQHF
-	TRBJ1-4	TRBV2	-	TGTGCCAGCAGTGAAAGGGTTCGTAAACTGTTTTTT	CASSERVRKLFF
TRBD1	TRBJ2-4	TRBV5-1	few	TGCGCCAGCAGCTTGGGGACAGGGAAAAACATTCAGTACTTC	CASSLGTGKNIQYF
-	TRBJ1-4	TRBV7-6	many	TGTGCCAGCAGCGTTAAGACCCCCTGGGAGGGAAAACTGTTTTTT	CASSVKTPWEGKLFF
-	TRBJ2-3	TRBV28	few	TGTGCCAGCAGTTCCTCCAGAACCACAGATACGCAGTATTTT	CASSSSRTTDTQYF
-	TRBJ2-7	TRBV12-3/TRBV12-4	many	TGTGCCAGCAGTGCACCGGAGGGGGGGAAAAACGAGCAGTACTTC	CASSAPEGGKNEQYF
TRBD1	TRBJ2-1	TRBV10-1	many	TGCGCCAGCGGGGACAGGGGGGCCCCGGGTGAGCAGTTCTTC	CASGDRGAPGEQFF
-	TRBJ1-2	TRBV5-1	many	TGCGCCAGCAGCTTGGCCTTGGATCCCTATGGCTACACCTTC	CASSLALDPYGYTF
TRBD2	TRBJ2-3	TRBV29-1	many	TGCAGCGGGGTTCCAGCGGGGGGCACAGATACGCAGTATTTT	CSGVPAGGTDTQYF
TRBD1	TRBJ2-1	TRBV29-1	few	TGCAGCGTTGAAGTGGGACAGGCCGATTCCTACAATGAGCAGTTCTTC	CSVEVGQADSYNEQFF
-	TRBJ2-3	TRBV5-1	many	TGCGCCAGCAGCTTGGCGCCCGCCGGGGCAAATACGCAGTATTTT	CASSLAPAGANTQYF
-	TRBJ2-3	TRBV27	few	TGTGCCAGCAGCCTCGGGCTGGGGGGCGATACGCAGTATTTT	CASSLGLGGDTQYF
TRBD1	TRBJ1-1	TRBV29-1	many	TGCAGCGCGGGACAGGATAAGGCTTTCTTT	CSAGQDKAFF